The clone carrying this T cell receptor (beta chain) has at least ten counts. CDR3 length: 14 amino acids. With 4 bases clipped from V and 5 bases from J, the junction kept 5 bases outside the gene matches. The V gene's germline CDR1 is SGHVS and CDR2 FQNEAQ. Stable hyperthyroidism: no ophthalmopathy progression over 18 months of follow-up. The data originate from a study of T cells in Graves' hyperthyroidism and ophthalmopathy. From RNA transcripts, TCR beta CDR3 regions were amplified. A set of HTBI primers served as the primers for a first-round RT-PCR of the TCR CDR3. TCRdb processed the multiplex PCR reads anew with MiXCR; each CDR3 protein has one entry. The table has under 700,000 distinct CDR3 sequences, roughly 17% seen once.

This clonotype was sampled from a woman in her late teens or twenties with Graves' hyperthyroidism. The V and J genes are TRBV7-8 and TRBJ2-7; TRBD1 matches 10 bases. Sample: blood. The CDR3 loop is CASSSTGGTNEQYF. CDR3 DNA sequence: TGTGCCAGCAGCTCGACAGGGGGCACGAACGAGCAGTACTTC.